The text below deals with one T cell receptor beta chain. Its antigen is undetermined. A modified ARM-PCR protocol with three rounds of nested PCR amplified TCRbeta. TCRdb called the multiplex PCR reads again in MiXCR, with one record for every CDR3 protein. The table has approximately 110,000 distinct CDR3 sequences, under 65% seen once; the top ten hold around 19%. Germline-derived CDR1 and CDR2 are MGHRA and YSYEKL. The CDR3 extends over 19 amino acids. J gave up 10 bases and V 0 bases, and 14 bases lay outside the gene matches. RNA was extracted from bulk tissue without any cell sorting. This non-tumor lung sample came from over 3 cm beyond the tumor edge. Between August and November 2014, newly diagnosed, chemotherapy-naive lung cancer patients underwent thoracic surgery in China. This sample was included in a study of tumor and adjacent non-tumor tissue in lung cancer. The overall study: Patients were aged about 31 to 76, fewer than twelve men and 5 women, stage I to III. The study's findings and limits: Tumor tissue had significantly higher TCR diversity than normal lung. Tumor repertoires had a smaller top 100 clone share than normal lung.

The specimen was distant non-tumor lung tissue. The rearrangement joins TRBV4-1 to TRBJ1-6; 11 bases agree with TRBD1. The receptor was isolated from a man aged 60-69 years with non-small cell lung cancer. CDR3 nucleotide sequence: TGCGCCAGCAGCCAAGAGGGACGGGACAGGGGGAGTTGGCACTCACCCCTCCACTTT. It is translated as CASSQEGRDRGSWHSPLHF.